These 25 T cell receptor beta chains came from one sample sequenced in a study of neoadjuvant anti-PD-1 for oral cavity cancer listed by TCRdb under 2021. Library creation used the immunoSEQ multiplex PCR assay. TCRdb provides this immuneACCESS table in a form limited to in-frame rearrangements. Some clones are lacking; in checked studies, under half of them reflect an unresolved V gene, and why the rest are absent is not known. The sample data list roughly 8,000 clones, and more than 50% of these were observed just once. 12% of the sample lies in the top ten. The time point label, read with the paper, signifies: before neoadjuvant nivolumab. Material: tumor tissue, obtained before nivolumab (anti-PD-1) treatment. The receptors were sampled from a person aged 35 to 85 with oral cavity squamous cell carcinoma.

The chain uses TRBV28 and TRBJ2-1, with 7 bases identical to TRBD2. V trimming: 3 bases; J trimming: 3 bases; junction bases outside the gene matches: 11. The CDR3 covers 17 residues. Germline assignment: CDR1 MDHEN and CDR2 SYDVKM. The DNA for the CDR3 is TGTGCCAGCAGTTTCGGTTTAGGGCGGGGGTACTACAATGAGCAGTTCTTC. Its protein is CASSFGLGRGYYNEQFF.

The chain recombines TRBV5-6 with TRBJ2-7, with TRBD2 identical over 8 bases. Trimming took 4 bases from V and 5 from J; bases not matched to a gene: 8. Germline CDR1 SGHDT, CDR2 YYEEEE. CDR3 length equals 14 residues. This CDR3 is CASSQGTRLHEQYF. The DNA of the CDR3 is TGTGCCAGCAGCCAGGGGACTAGACTACACGAGCAGTACTTC.

V usage is TRBV6-1 and J usage is TRBJ1-2; TRBD1 aligns across 10 bases. The CDR3 runs 14 residues. Germline V gene sequence: CDR1 MNHNS, CDR2 SASEGT. With V trimmed by 1 base and J by 8 bases, 4 bases remained unmatched. The CDR3 reads CASSEEGQGSGYTF. The CDR3 bases are TGTGCCAGCAGTGAAGAGGGACAGGGGAGCGGCTACACCTTC.

In this sample, this clone turned up a few times. The genes are TRBV28 and TRBJ2-7, with a tentative D call TRBD1 (6 bases). Looked up from germline, CDR1 is MDHEN and CDR2 is SYDVKM. With 5 bases removed from V and 6 bases from J, the gap between germline ends came to 14 bases. CDR3 length equals 13 residues. The CDR3 protein is CASSLGQIAEQYF. CDR3 sequence (DNA): TGTGCCAGCAGTCTCGGACAGATCGCCGAGCAGTACTTC.

This clone was observed a handful of times. The J gene is TRBJ2-5, the V gene TRBV25-1; D is possibly TRBD1 (5 bases). Looked up from germline, CDR1 is MGHDK and CDR2 is SYGVNS. CDR3 length: 14 residues. Trimming left V 3 bases short and J 5 bases short, with 13 bases between. The CDR3 DNA sequence: TGTGCCAGCAGTGATCGAGGACACCGGGAGACCCAGTACTTC. This encodes CASSDRGHRETQYF.

The chain is built from TRBV9 and TRBJ2-5; no clear D gene. This CDR3 has 15 residues. Germline loops: CDR1 SGDLS, CDR2 YYNGEE. V shed 0 bases and J shed 2 bases, with 11 bases lying between them. The chain's CDR3 is CASSVGGALQETQYF. The CDR3 nucleotides read TGTGCCAGCAGCGTAGGGGGTGCCCTTCAAGAGACCCAGTACTTC.

The J gene is TRBJ2-5, the V gene TRBV29-1, with a possible D match to TRBD1 (6 bases). This CDR3 has 17 amino acids. The germline CDR1 and CDR2 sequences are SQVTM and ANQGSEA. Between the trimmed V and J ends, which lost 1 base and 5 bases, there was a span of 23 bases. The DNA of the CDR3 is TGCAGCGTTGAAGGTCAAAAAAGGCAGGGGCAAAGGGAGACCCAGTACTTC. Its translation: CSVEGQKRQGQRETQYF.

The table lists this clone with a few counts. The gene calls are TRBV28 and TRBJ1-2; 7 nucleotides align to TRBD1. Trimming removed 1 base from V and 5 bases from J; junction bases left unmatched: 7. Germline CDR1 reads MDHEN; CDR2 reads SYDVKM. The CDR3 is made up of 15 amino acids. Here the CDR3 reads CASSLFGTVFYGYTF. Written as DNA, the CDR3 is TGTGCCAGCAGTTTATTTGGGACAGTATTTTATGGCTACACCTTC.

This sequence joins TRBV11-2 and TRBJ2-2, with D tentatively TRBD1 (6 bases). CDR3 length: 15 amino acids. From germline, CDR1 is SGHAT and CDR2 FQNNGV. The ends were cut back, 5 bases at V and 4 bases at J, with 14 bases in the middle. In DNA form, the CDR3 reads TGTGCCAGCAGCCCTAGGCAGGGGCCCACCGGGGAGCTGTTTTTT. It is translated as CASSPRQGPTGELFF.

The chain recombines TRBV11-1 with TRBJ2-7; D is possibly TRBD2 (6 bases). Germline CDR1 SGHAT, CDR2 FQDESV (reference sequence). V was cut by 0 bases and J by 2 bases, with 11 bases left in between. The CDR3 is made up of 15 amino acids. The CDR3 sequence: CASSLAGGEAYEQYF. The CDR3 DNA reads as TGTGCCAGCAGCTTAGCGGGCGGGGAGGCCTACGAGCAGTACTTC.

The chain has TRBV30 and TRBJ1-2; no clear D. V was cut by 0 bases and J by 8 bases, with 13 bases left in between. The CDR3 runs to 13 residues. The germline CDR1 and CDR2 sequences are GTSNPN and SVGIG (reference sequence). In DNA form, the CDR3 reads TGTGCCTGGAGTGTAGGTCTTGGGATCGGCTACACCTTC. This sequence encodes CAWSVGLGIGYTF.

This clone was seen a handful of times. J is TRBJ2-2 and V is TRBV10-3, with 9 positions matching TRBD1. V lost 6 bases and J lost 7; bases outside the gene matches: 6. Per the germline V gene, CDR1 is ENHRY and CDR2 is SYGVKD. The CDR3 consists of 14 residues. CDR3 bases: TGTGCCATCAGCCCGACAGGGGGGAACGGGGAGCTGTTTTTT. Its translation: CAISPTGGNGELFF.

The chain uses TRBV9 and TRBJ2-1; D not certain. CDR3 length: 14 amino acids. Germline V gene lookup returns CDR1 SGDLS and CDR2 YYNGEE. V was clipped by 0 bases and J by 0 bases, with 4 bases between them. CDR3 loop: CASSVAGSYNEQFF. The CDR3, as DNA: TGTGCCAGCAGCGTAGCCGGCTCCTACAATGAGCAGTTCTTC.

The CDR3 sequence is CASSTDLSSYNEQFF. The CDR3 DNA is TGTGCCAGCAGTACCGATTTGAGCTCCTACAATGAGCAGTTCTTC. The chain carries TRBV2 and TRBJ2-1, with D hard to call. The V end was cut by 5 bases, the J end by 0 bases, with 11 bases between. Germline V gene sequence: CDR1 SNHLY, CDR2 FYNNEI. CDR3 size: 15 residues.

The gene calls are TRBV9 and TRBJ2-1, with TRBD2 matching 10 bases. The CDR3 consists of 16 residues. Germline V CDR1 and CDR2: SGDLS, YYNGEE. Losses at the gene ends were 4 bases for V and 2 bases for J; bases not matched to a gene: 6. CDR3 nucleotides: TGTGCCAGCAGCCTTCTAGCGGGAGCCCCCTACAATGAGCAGTTCTTC. Translated, it gives CASSLLAGAPYNEQFF.

The chain uses TRBV6-1 and TRBJ2-3, with 16 bases matching TRBD2. Germline V gene sequence: CDR1 MNHNS, CDR2 SASEGT. The length of the CDR3 is 17 residues. The J segment lost 4 bases and the V segment lost 4 bases, leaving 5 bases of the junction unmatched. The CDR3 sequence is CASSAVGLAGGPDTQYF. The DNA for the CDR3 is TGTGCCAGCAGTGCCGTGGGACTAGCGGGAGGGCCAGATACGCAGTATTTT.

The chain links TRBV6-5 to TRBJ2-7; D is ambiguous. Germline CDR1 and CDR2: MNHEY and SVGAGI. Trimming took 7 bases from V and 2 from J, leaving 18 bases between them. This CDR3 is 15 amino acids long. DNA of the CDR3: TGTGCCAGCAACCCCCGACCCCCGGCCCCCTACGAGCAGTACTTC. Translating gives CASNPRPPAPYEQYF.

Notes on this clone: Other DNA sequences in this specimen translate into the identical CDR3. This chain uses TRBV5-1 with TRBJ2-7, with a possible D match to TRBD2 (7 bases). V lost 2 bases and J 4 bases, leaving 10 bases between the germline ends. Germline V lookup: CDR1 SGHRS, CDR2 YFSETQ. The CDR3 is 13 amino acids. CDR3 loop: CASSLRGGYEQYF. CDR3 DNA: TGCGCCAGCAGCTTAAGGGGGGGTTACGAGCAGTACTTC.

The chain combines TRBV13 with TRBJ2-1; 12 bases line up with TRBD1. The germline V gene encodes CDR1 PRHDT and CDR2 FYEKMQ (reference sequence). V shed 5 bases and J 10 bases; nucleotides not matched to a gene: 9. This CDR3 spans 15 amino acids. CDR3 DNA: TGTGCCAGCAGCCCGGGGACAGGGGGCCTAGGCGAGCAGTTCTTC. It codes for CASSPGTGGLGEQFF.

The gene calls are TRBV27 and TRBJ1-4, with D possibly TRBD1 on 6 matching bases. This CDR3 comprises 14 residues. Germline V gene lookup returns CDR1 MNHEY and CDR2 SMNVEV (reference sequence). Trimming stripped 5 bases from V and 7 bases from J, with 14 bases between. CDR3 loop: CASSPRDRPEKLFF. The CDR3 bases are TGTGCCAGCAGTCCGCGAGACAGGCCTGAAAAACTGTTTTTT.

The chain joins TRBV18 to TRBJ2-3; the D is unclear. Germline V lookup: CDR1 KGHSH, CDR2 LQKENI. The germline V and J ends were trimmed by 3 bases and 2 bases, with 6 bases remaining between them. The CDR3 length is 13 residues. The CDR3 reads CASSPFYTDTQYF. CDR3 DNA: TGTGCCAGCTCACCCTTCTACACAGATACGCAGTATTTT.

The chain recombines TRBV7-3 with TRBJ1-1; D is possibly TRBD1 (5 bases). This CDR3 is 15 amino acids long. V lost 5 bases to trimming and J lost 3 bases, with 16 bases between them. Germline V gene data show CDR1 as SGHTA and CDR2 as FQGTGA. This chain's CDR3 is CASSLALGGDTEAFF. CDR3 DNA: TGTGCCAGCAGCCTAGCTTTGGGGGGTGACACTGAAGCTTTCTTT.

The chain carries TRBV7-2 and TRBJ2-7; TRBD2 might be the D (6 bases). This CDR3 spans 14 amino acids. Trimming stripped 3 bases from V and 2 bases from J, with 11 bases between. CDR1 and CDR2 (germline): SGHTA, FQGNSA. In nucleotides, the CDR3 is TGTGCCAGCAGCTTGGGGGGACTTACCTACGAGCAGTACTTC. Amino acid sequence: CASSLGGLTYEQYF.

Within the sample, this clone is medium-sized. Different DNA sequences within this sample yield the same CDR3. The V call is TRBV30, the J call TRBJ2-7, with 7 bases matching TRBD1. CDR3 length equals 13 residues. V shed 2 bases, J shed 1 base, and the junction held 2 bases outside the gene matches. Germline V gives CDR1 GTSNPN, CDR2 SVGIG (reference sequence). The CDR3 nucleotides read TGTGCCTGGAGTAGGGGGCTATCCTACGAGCAGTACTTC. Its translation is CAWSRGLSYEQYF.

V gene TRBV15 combines with J gene TRBJ2-1; 10 bases line up with TRBD1. The junction had 16 bases not matched to a gene; V was cut back by 1 base and J by 10 bases. The CDR3 runs 18 residues. Germline V gene lookup returns CDR1 LNHNV and CDR2 YYDKDF (reference sequence). The CDR3 sequence is CATSRASNTGTGAEEQFF. CDR3 DNA: TGTGCCACCAGCAGAGCTTCAAATACCGGGACAGGGGCTGAGGAGCAGTTCTTC. Filled out from reference TRBV15 and TRBJ2-1, the complete variable domain reads DAMVIQNPRYQVTQFGKPVTLSCSQTLNHNVMYWYQQKSSQAPKLLFHYYDKDFNNEADTPDNFQSRRPNTSFCFLDIRSPGLGDTAMYLCATSRASNTGTGAEEQFFGPGTRLTVL.